The 23 T cell receptor beta chains reported below all come from one sample, sequenced in a study of identical twins. TCRdb ran MiXCR on the 5' RACE reads and lists one entry per CDR3 protein. The data show 600,000 to 700,000 distinct CDR3 sequences, 20% to 25% seen once. This sample also appeared in a second study, on T cells expressing NK-cell markers.

Specimen: PBMCs. These receptors all stem from a woman in her late teens or twenties in good health.

This chain uses TRBV12-3 or TRBV12-4 with TRBJ2-3; D is uncertain. V dropped 4 bases and J dropped 4 bases, with 12 bases sitting between them. CDR3 length equals 14 residues. In DNA form, the CDR3 reads TGTGCCAGCAGTTCCTCTATCAGCCCAGATACGCAGTATTTT. Translating gives CASSSSISPDTQYF.

This clonotype was counted between two and nine times. V gene TRBV20-1 combines with J gene TRBJ2-1; TRBD2 might be the D (5 bases). The V gene lost 1 base and the J gene lost 0 bases, with 7 bases spanning the gap. Germline V CDR1 and CDR2: DFQATT, SNEGSKA (reference sequence). The CDR3 extends over 14 amino acids. The DNA for the CDR3 is TGCAGTGCTAGAGTAGCGACCTCCTACAATGAGCAGTTCTTC. Translation gives CSARVATSYNEQFF.

This clonotype was seen a few times. V and J are TRBV2 and TRBJ2-5, with 7 bases matching TRBD2. Germline-derived CDR1 and CDR2 are SNHLY and FYNNEI. Trimming cost V 6 bases and J 4 bases; bases outside gene matches: 11. The CDR3 is 15 amino acids. The CDR3 here is CASSTGLVGVETQYF. The DNA for the CDR3 is TGTGCCAGCAGCACCGGACTAGTTGGTGTAGAGACCCAGTACTTC.

This chain connects TRBV27 to TRBJ1-4; D may be TRBD1 (5 bases). V was shortened by 6 bases and J by 2 bases, with 16 bases between the two germline ends. CDR3 length equals 16 residues. Germline V gene lookup returns CDR1 MNHEY and CDR2 SMNVEV (reference sequence). The CDR3 protein is CASRNLRGATNEKLFF. The CDR3 DNA reads TGTGCCAGCAGAAACCTAAGGGGCGCGACTAATGAAAAACTGTTTTTT.

This clonotype was picked up a small number of times. The rearrangement links TRBV18 to TRBJ2-1; 8 nucleotides align to TRBD2. The junction had 7 bases not matched to a gene; V was cut back by 2 bases and J by 4 bases. The CDR3 has 16 amino acids. Per the germline V gene, CDR1 is KGHSH and CDR2 is LQKENI. Here the CDR3 reads CASSPFGTGGYNEQFF. The CDR3 DNA reads TGTGCCAGCTCACCATTCGGAACGGGGGGGTACAATGAGCAGTTCTTC.

The chain links TRBV6-6 to TRBJ2-5, with D hard to call. Trimming removed 6 bases from V and 3 bases from J, with 5 bases in between. Germline CDR1 MNHNY, CDR2 SVGAGI (reference sequence). This CDR3 contains 11 residues. As DNA, the CDR3 is TGTGCCAGCAGAAAGAAAGAGACCCAGTACTTC. Protein: CASRKKETQYF.

The sample holds many counts of this clonotype. The rearrangement links TRBV15 to TRBJ1-4; D remains unclear. The CDR3 is made up of 14 amino acids. Per the germline V gene, CDR1 is LNHNV and CDR2 is YYDKDF (reference sequence). Trimming took 4 bases from V and 0 from J, leaving 6 bases between them. In nucleotides, the CDR3 is TGTGCCACCAGCAAGACCGCAACTAATGAAAAACTGTTTTTT. Amino acid sequence: CATSKTATNEKLFF. The entire variable domain, with the rest obtained from reference TRBV15 and TRBJ1-4, is as follows: DAMVIQNPRYQVTQFGKPVTLSCSQTLNHNVMYWYQQKSSQAPKLLFHYYDKDFNNEADTPDNFQSRRPNTSFCFLDIRSPGLGDTAMYLCATSKTATNEKLFFGSGTQLSVL.

This clonotype was found a few times. The rearrangement links TRBV7-2 to TRBJ1-2; D is undetermined. The CDR3 covers 12 residues. The germline V gene encodes CDR1 SGHTA and CDR2 FQGNSA. Trimming left V 5 bases short and J 7 bases short, with 11 bases between. CDR3 sequence: CASSPGFLGYTF. CDR3 in DNA: TGTGCCAGCAGCCCAGGCTTTCTTGGCTACACCTTC.

A few counts support this clonotype. CDR3 loop: CASNSDWGTDTQYF. For the CDR3, the DNA is TGTGCCAGCAACTCGGACTGGGGGACAGATACGCAGTATTTT. The chain uses TRBV7-2 and TRBJ2-3; perhaps D is TRBD1 or TRBD2 (5 bases each). The CDR3 has 14 residues. The V end lost 7 bases, the J end lost 3 bases, and 14 bases lay between the germline ends. Looked up from germline, CDR1 is SGHTA and CDR2 is FQGNSA.

As concerns this clonotype: One end of the junction is discordant with germline, which a read error may explain. This chain joins TRBV12-3 or TRBV12-4 and TRBJ2-1; D is perhaps TRBD1 (9 bases). The CDR3 totals 19 residues. CDR3 sequence reads: CAGSLVPGQGSAGDVGQFF. The CDR3 DNA sequence: TGTGCCGGCAGTTTAGTACCGGGACAGGGATCAGCGGGGGACGTGGGGCAGTTCTTC.

The chain has TRBV7-2 and TRBJ2-1; D gene uncertain. The germline V and J ends were trimmed by 1 base and 12 bases, with 7 bases remaining between them. CDR3 length: 11 residues. The V gene's germline CDR1 is SGHTA and CDR2 FQGNSA. Written as DNA, the CDR3 is TGTGCCAGCAGCTTAGGAGTTTCGCAGTTCTTC. This sequence encodes CASSLGVSQFF. Supplemented by reference TRBV7-2 and TRBJ2-1, the full variable domain reads GAGVSQSPSNKVTEKGKDVELRCDPISGHTALYWYRQSLGQGLEFLIYFQGNSAPDKSGLPSDRFSAERTGGSVSTLTIQRTQQEDSAVYLCASSLGVSQFFGPGTRLTVL.

This rearrangement joins TRBV25-1 to TRBJ2-7; D is undetermined. The CDR3 covers 15 residues. V shed 4 bases and J shed 2 bases, with 15 bases lying between them. The germline CDR1 and CDR2 sequences are MGHDK and SYGVNS. The CDR3 region is CASSVQTFGPYEQYF. In DNA, the CDR3 is TGTGCCAGCAGTGTTCAGACCTTCGGACCCTACGAGCAGTACTTC.

The V gene is TRBV20-1, the J gene TRBJ2-3; unclear D gene. Trimming left V 2 bases short and J 5 bases short, with 14 bases between. The germline V gene has CDR1 DFQATT and CDR2 SNEGSKA (reference sequence). This CDR3 contains 14 residues. The chain's CDR3 is CSARSSEYLDTQYF. CDR3 DNA sequence: TGCAGTGCTAGATCGTCGGAGTACCTAGATACGCAGTATTTT.

This clonotype came up a few times. J is TRBJ2-7 and V is TRBV2; 12 bases are a match to TRBD2. CDR1 SNHLY and CDR2 FYNNEI come from the germline V gene. Unmatched junction bases numbered 7, after V lost 6 bases and J lost 7 bases. The CDR3 contains 14 residues. DNA for the CDR3: TGTGCCAGCAGGACTAGCGGGAGAACGGGTGAGCAGTACTTC. Protein sequence: CASRTSGRTGEQYF. Drawing the rest from reference TRBV2 and TRBJ2-7, the complete variable domain is EPEVTQTPSHQVTQMGQEVILRCVPISNHLYFYWYRQILGQKVEFLVSFYNNEISEKSEIFDDQFSVERPDGSNFTLKIRSTKLEDSAMYFCASRTSGRTGEQYFGPGTRLTVT.

V usage is TRBV7-2 and J usage is TRBJ2-2, with D possibly matching TRBD2 (6 bases). The V and J ends lost 2 bases and 4 bases respectively, with 14 bases between them. The length of the CDR3 is 16 residues. CDR1 SGHTA and CDR2 FQGNSA come from the germline V gene. The CDR3 DNA reads as TGTGCCAGCAGCTTAAGTCTGCGGGGAGTCACCGGGGAGCTGTTTTTT. Protein sequence: CASSLSLRGVTGELFF.

This clonotype was picked up a small number of times. The V gene is TRBV7-9, the J gene TRBJ2-5; D is undetermined. Per germline, CDR1 SEHNR and CDR2 FQNEAQ (reference sequence). CDR3 length equals 15 residues. V was cut by 1 base and J by 5 bases, with 14 bases left in between. The CDR3 DNA sequence: TGTGCCAGCAGCTTAGGAATCCGATCGTGGGAGACCCAGTACTTC. This encodes CASSLGIRSWETQYF.

The chain links TRBV2 to TRBJ1-1; D is possibly TRBD1 (5 bases). Germline lookup yields CDR1 SNHLY and CDR2 FYNNEI. The CDR3 extends over 11 amino acids. Trimming removed 4 bases at V and 7 bases at J, with 7 bases between. This chain's CDR3 is CASSAGLEAFF. DNA of the CDR3: TGTGCCAGCAGTGCAGGGCTTGAAGCTTTCTTT.

At least ten counts were recorded for this clonotype. V and J are TRBV5-5 and TRBJ2-6; D unresolved. V was trimmed by 2 bases and J by 4 bases, leaving 13 bases between them. CDR3 length: 16 amino acids. The germline V gene has CDR1 SGHKS and CDR2 YYEKEE (reference sequence). The CDR3 DNA follows: TGTGCCAGCAGCTTTTTCGCCGTCTCCGGGGCCAACGTCCTGACTTTC. As protein: CASSFFAVSGANVLTF.

The chain couples TRBV12-3 or TRBV12-4 to TRBJ2-5, with D tentatively TRBD1 (6 bases). The CDR3 has 12 residues. Between the trimmed V and J ends, which lost 7 bases and 5 bases, there was a span of 11 bases. The CDR3 sequence: CASTSRGETQYF. The CDR3 DNA reads as TGTGCCAGCACCTCAAGGGGGGAGACCCAGTACTTC.

This clonotype has more than one count but fewer than ten. This chain connects TRBV15 to TRBJ2-1; 14 bases align to TRBD2. The CDR3 runs 18 residues. Per germline, CDR1 LNHNV and CDR2 YYDKDF (reference sequence). V shed 3 bases, J shed 3 bases, and the junction held 7 bases outside the gene matches. CDR3 protein: CATSSGTSGSRGYNEQFF. As DNA, the CDR3 is TGTGCCACCAGCAGTGGGACTAGCGGGAGCCGGGGCTACAATGAGCAGTTCTTC.

The chain couples TRBV12-3 or TRBV12-4 to TRBJ1-5; D uncertain. V shed 4 bases and J shed 2 bases, with 12 bases lying between them. The CDR3 is made up of 15 amino acids. The CDR3 DNA follows: TGTGCCAGCAGTTATCAGAGGGCTGGCAATCAGCCCCAGCATTTT. It yields the protein CASSYQRAGNQPQHF.

The sample holds a few counts of this clonotype. The chain links TRBV10-3 to TRBJ2-1; TRBD1 or TRBD2 may be the D gene (5 bases each). The CDR3 spans 13 residues. V lost 0 bases, J lost 9 bases, and 9 bases lay in between. Germline V CDR1 and CDR2: ENHRY, SYGVKD. The CDR3 loop is CAISESNGAEQFF. CDR3 in DNA: TGTGCCATCAGTGAGTCGAACGGGGCTGAGCAGTTCTTC.

This clonotype turned up a few times. The chain carries TRBV20-1 and TRBJ1-6; 9 bases line up with TRBD1. J was trimmed by 8 bases and V by 3 bases; bases with no gene match: 8. Germline-derived CDR1 and CDR2 are DFQATT and SNEGSKA (reference sequence). The CDR3 is 15 residues long. CDR3 nucleotide sequence: TGCAGTGCTAGTCCGAGATGGACAGGGGATTCACCCCTCCACTTT. Its translation is CSASPRWTGDSPLHF.